This record covers a single T cell receptor beta chain. Additional DNA sequences in this sample encode the identical CDR3. The table came from immunoSEQ multiplex PCR; TCRdb's copy has only in-frame clones and leaves some out. The data show about 310,000 clones, over 75% seen once. Per the germline V gene, CDR1 is MDHEN and CDR2 is SYDVKM. The CDR3 runs to 14 residues. V shed 5 bases and J 5 bases; nucleotides not matched to a gene: 7. The data originate from a study of blood T cell repertoires in COVID-19. Turning to the study itself: Nucleic acid was either cDNA or gDNA, and it came from T cells, B-cell-depleted T cells, or PBMCs.

This chain connects TRBV28 to TRBJ1-1, with 8 bases identical to TRBD1. The TCR was taken from a man in his forties or fifties with active or convalescent COVID-19. Sequencing used peripheral blood. CDR3 in amino acids: CASSPGQGGTEAFF. The DNA for the CDR3 is TGTGCCAGCAGTCCCGGACAGGGTGGAACTGAAGCTTTCTTT.